This entry describes one T cell receptor beta chain. The sample is drawn from a study of blood T cell repertoires in COVID-19. For the study at large: The samples span acute and convalescent COVID-19 from the United States, Italy and Spain. The analysed material was cDNA or gDNA that came from T cells, B-cell-depleted T cells, or PBMCs.

This CDR3 is built from 15 residues. Germline V gene data show CDR1 as SGHVS and CDR2 as FQNEAQ. The V end was cut by 8 bases, the J end by 2 bases, with 17 bases between. Authors' methods: Estimation of nucleated cell counts was performed using reference gene primer amplification. Clones were sequenced by immunoSEQ multiplex PCR, and TCRdb holds only the in-frame ones, with some missing. V and J calls and clone size follow that table, whereas D and trimming were derived from the DNA. The table lists 170,000 or so clones, around nine tenths of them singletons. The TCR comes from a man aged 40-49 years with active or convalescent COVID-19. The sample consisted of peripheral blood. The V call is TRBV7-8, the J call TRBJ2-3; a weak D match, TRBD2 (6 bases). CDR3 residues: CASDTRAGLTDTQYF. CDR3 DNA sequence: TGTGCCAGCGACACCCGAGCGGGCCTCACAGATACGCAGTATTTT.